This passage covers 9 T cell receptor beta chains from one sample sequenced in a study of T cell repertoires in cytomegalovirus infection. Their cognate antigens are unknown. TCRdb passed the reads through MiXCR, listing each CDR3 protein once. The sample contains 80,000 or so distinct CDR3 sequences, approximately 24% of which appear only once. Here the sequenced sample was CD8+ T cells from cultured PBMCs, taken from culture after CMV antigen stimulation. These receptors all stem from a human donor in good health (CMV status not recorded). Some clones in this sample may be carry-over from other donors' samples.

A few counts support this clonotype. This chain joins TRBV28 and TRBJ1-1; perhaps TRBD1 as D (5 bases). Germline V gene sequence: CDR1 MDHEN, CDR2 SYDVKM. CDR3 size: 15 residues. The V gene lost 7 bases and the J gene lost 3 bases, with 18 bases spanning the gap. DNA of the CDR3: TGTGCCAGCACCTCCTGGGGGTTAGGGGACACTGAAGCTTTCTTT. It is translated as CASTSWGLGDTEAFF.

This clonotype was counted a few times. The chain links TRBV7-8 to TRBJ1-5; D is perhaps TRBD1 (5 bases). The ends were cut back, 0 bases at V and 7 bases at J, with 10 bases in the middle. CDR3 length equals 14 residues. CDR1 is SGHVS, CDR2 FQNEAQ, per germline. The CDR3 is CASSLASGGQPQHF. Written as DNA, the CDR3 is TGTGCCAGCAGCTTAGCGAGTGGGGGACAGCCCCAGCATTTT.

This clonotype occurred once. This chain uses TRBV7-6 with TRBJ1-1, with TRBD1 identical over 9 bases. The CDR3 runs to 15 residues. The germline gives CDR1 SGHVS, CDR2 FNYEAQ. With 8 bases clipped from V and 1 base from J, the junction kept 8 bases outside the gene matches. The CDR3 here is CASGGGQGGNTEAFF. CDR3 DNA sequence: TGTGCCAGCGGAGGGGGACAGGGTGGGAACACTGAAGCTTTCTTT.

This clonotype was detected a few times. The chain has TRBV7-9 and TRBJ1-2; D unclear. The germline V gene has CDR1 SEHNR and CDR2 FQNEAQ (reference sequence). The CDR3 loop spans 14 amino acids. Between the trimmed V and J ends, which lost 6 bases and 4 bases, there was a span of 15 bases. The chain's CDR3 is CASRGTAASYGYTF. Written as DNA, the CDR3 is TGTGCCAGCAGGGGCACAGCGGCCTCCTATGGCTACACCTTC.

This clonotype was observed a few times. The gene calls are TRBV2 and TRBJ2-3, with unresolved D. V dropped 7 bases and J dropped 2 bases, with 10 bases sitting between them. The germline gives CDR1 SNHLY, CDR2 FYNNEI. The CDR3 consists of 13 residues. The CDR3 region has the DNA TGTGCCAGCACGAGGATCCTCACAGATACGCAGTATTTT. It is translated as CASTRILTDTQYF. The entire variable domain, with the rest obtained from reference TRBV2 and TRBJ2-3, is as follows: EPEVTQTPSHQVTQMGQEVILRCVPISNHLYFYWYRQILGQKVEFLVSFYNNEISEKSEIFDDQFSVERPDGSNFTLKIRSTKLEDSAMYFCASTRILTDTQYFGPGTRLTVL.

In its sample, this clonotype was seen many times. The chain has TRBV6-1 and TRBJ1-1; D is unresolved. This CDR3 is built from 14 residues. Deletions cut 3 bases from V and 4 bases from J, with 12 bases between. The germline V gene has CDR1 MNHNS and CDR2 SASEGT. The DNA for the CDR3 is TGTGCCAGCAGTGAGAACGGGGAGGTCACTGAAGCTTTCTTT. This gives the protein CASSENGEVTEAFF.

This chain joins TRBV27 and TRBJ1-1; D may be TRBD1 (5 bases). Between the trimmed V and J ends, which lost 6 bases and 4 bases, there was a span of 15 bases. Germline CDR1 is MNHEY and CDR2 is SMNVEV (reference sequence). This CDR3 has 14 residues. The CDR3 region has the DNA TGTGCCAGCAGGATAAGTGGGGGATTCACTGAAGCTTTCTTT. It specifies CASRISGGFTEAFF.

This clonotype has only a few counts. The gene calls are TRBV6-2 or TRBV6-3 and TRBJ2-5; 8 bases line up with TRBD1. Germline CDR1 reads MNHEY; CDR2 reads SVGEGT. The CDR3 has 15 residues. J lost 4 bases, V lost 5 bases, and 9 bases had no gene match. This CDR3 is CASSIGQGGLETQYF. The DNA for the CDR3 is TGTGCCAGCAGTATCGGACAGGGTGGTTTAGAGACCCAGTACTTC.

This clonotype was seen only a few times. This chain uses TRBV28 with TRBJ1-1; 7 nucleotides align to TRBD1. CDR1 and CDR2 (germline): MDHEN, SYDVKM. The V segment lost 8 bases and the J segment 0 bases; nucleotides outside the gene matches: 12. This CDR3 comprises 16 residues. In DNA form, the CDR3 reads TGTGCCAGCCTCCTTAGGACAGGCCCTATGAACACTGAAGCTTTCTTT. Amino acid sequence: CASLLRTGPMNTEAFF.